These T cell receptor beta chains were read from a single sample in a study of cytomegalovirus exposure and HLA in healthy donors. Some clones are missing from TCRdb's copy, which holds only in-frame ones; the method was immunoSEQ multiplex PCR. The data contain about 100,000 clones, around 82% of them singletons. Sequenced sample: PBMCs. All receptors come from a woman aged 60-75 years in good health and CMV-seronegative. Both conserved end residues are part of each CDR3. The D gene is left open where the match is weak. Only some rows state a clone size, as once, few, many or a class for expanded clones.

clone_size	v_call	d_call	j_call	cdr3_nt	cdr3_aa
-	TRBV4-3	TRBD1	TRBJ1-6	TGCGCCAGCAGCCAAGGACAGGGGGATACCTCAGACCCCCTCCACTTT	CASSQGQGDTSDPLHF
once	TRBV6-6	-	TRBJ2-5	TGTGCCAGCAGTTACGAGGGGGTGGGCCCCCAGTACTTC	CASSYEGVGPQYF
few	TRBV5-6	-	TRBJ1-1	TGTGCCAGCAGCTTTGGGCCCCCGGGAACTGAAGCTTTCTTT	CASSFGPPGTEAFF
few	TRBV9	-	TRBJ2-3	TGTGCCAGCAGCGAGCCGGCAGGCACGCAGTATTTT	CASSEPAGTQYF
-	TRBV18	TRBD2	TRBJ2-3	TGTGCCAGCTCACCGACGGTTAGCGGGGGGGCTAGCACAGATACGCAGTATTTT	CASSPTVSGGASTDTQYF
-	TRBV7-2	-	TRBJ1-1	TGTGCCAGCAGCTTAGTCTTGGCCAGCGCGAACACTGAAGCTTTCTTT	CASSLVLASANTEAFF
-	TRBV19	TRBD2	TRBJ2-2	TGTGCCAGTACCCCCCACGGGGGGGGTAACACCGGGGAGCTGTTTTTT	CASTPHGGGNTGELFF
once	TRBV9	TRBD2	TRBJ2-7	TGTGCCAGCAGCGTGTCTAGCGGTTACGAGCAGTACTTC	CASSVSSGYEQYF
-	TRBV7-8	-	TRBJ2-7	TGTGCCAGCAGCTTAGCAACTTCCGAGCAGTACTTC	CASSLATSEQYF
-	TRBV6-6	-	TRBJ2-7	TGTGCCAGCAGCACCAACCGGGACATCCGCTACGAGCAGTACTTC	CASSTNRDIRYEQYF
-	TRBV9	TRBD2	TRBJ2-7	TGTGCCAGCAGCCCGGGTTTTGGCAGCGGGAGTACCTACGAGCAGTACTTC	CASSPGFGSGSTYEQYF
-	TRBV4-1	-	TRBJ1-5	TGCGCCAGCAGCCCGGTTACAGGGCCCTTTCAGCCCCAGCATTTT	CASSPVTGPFQPQHF
once	TRBV18	TRBD1	TRBJ2-7	TGTGCCAGCTCGCGCGGCGTAACAGGGGGCGCGATAAATTTGTCCTACGAGCAGTACTTC	CASSRGVTGGAINLSYEQYF
-	TRBV7-4	-	TRBJ1-5	TGTGCCAGCAGCTTAGAGCGCCATGGGTATGGATACGGCAATCAGCCCCAGCATTTT	CASSLERHGYGYGNQPQHF
-	TRBV12-5	-	TRBJ1-1	TGTGCTAGTGGTGCCCGCCAGGGGACTGAAGCTTTCTTT	CASGARQGTEAFF
-	TRBV29-1	-	TRBJ1-1	TGCAGCGTTGACGTGTTCGGAGAAAACACTGAAGCTTTCTTT	CSVDVFGENTEAFF
-	TRBV19	TRBD1	TRBJ2-5	TGTGCCAGTCCAGTTTCCACCGGGACAGGCCAAGAGACCCAGTACTTC	CASPVSTGTGQETQYF
-	TRBV5-6	-	TRBJ2-2	TGTGCCAGCAGCCAGGGCCTGGGCGGGGAGCTGTTTTTT	CASSQGLGGELFF
few	TRBV6-5	-	TRBJ2-7	TGTGCCAGCAGTGACATCTACGAGCAGTACTTC	CASSDIYEQYF
-	TRBV18	TRBD1	TRBJ2-7	TGTGCCAGCTCACCACTCGGGACAGGGGGCGCGGGAGTGACCTACGAGCAGTACTTC	CASSPLGTGGAGVTYEQYF
-	TRBV6-4	-	TRBJ1-3	TGTGCCAGCAGTCAGGAGGCAGGAAACACCATATATTTT	CASSQEAGNTIYF
-	TRBV5-6	TRBD1	TRBJ1-2	TGTGCCAGCAGCAGGGACAGGGGGGGCTATGGCTACACCTTC	CASSRDRGGYGYTF
-	TRBV7-9	-	TRBJ1-6	TGTGCCAGCAGCGATAGGGGGACCGGGACTATTTCACATTCACCCCTCCACTTT	CASSDRGTGTISHSPLHF
-	TRBV19	-	TRBJ1-5	TGTGCCAGTAGTATTGACAGTAGCAATCAGCCCCAGCATTTT	CASSIDSSNQPQHF
-	TRBV2	-	TRBJ2-7	TGTGCCAGCAGTGAAGCGCCTAGCGCTGCCTACGAGCAGTACTTC	CASSEAPSAAYEQYF
-	TRBV9	-	TRBJ1-2	TGTGCCAGCAGCGTAGGCGAAGGGGGGGAGGGCTATGGCTACACCTTC	CASSVGEGGEGYGYTF
-	TRBV7-8	TRBD2	TRBJ2-3	TGTGCCAGCGGGGGGGGAGGGCCTTACCCAGATACGCAGTATTTT	CASGGGGPYPDTQYF
-	TRBV7-2	TRBD1	TRBJ1-1	TGTGCCAGCAGCTTTCCCGGACAGGGGAACACTGAAGCTTTCTTT	CASSFPGQGNTEAFF
-	TRBV5-1	TRBD1	TRBJ1-1	TGCGCCAGCAGCTCGACAGGGGACACGACGAACACTGAAGCTTTCTTT	CASSSTGDTTNTEAFF
-	TRBV19	TRBD1	TRBJ2-5	TGTGCCAGTAGTAAAGGGACAGGTGGGCAAGAGACCCAGTACTTC	CASSKGTGGQETQYF
-	TRBV5-1	TRBD1	TRBJ1-1	TGCGCCAGCAGCCGGGACAGGGTGAACACTGAAGCTTTCTTT	CASSRDRVNTEAFF
-	TRBV6-1	-	TRBJ1-2	TGTGCCAGCAGTAATGCGGGGGACTATGGCTACACCTTC	CASSNAGDYGYTF
-	TRBV5-1	TRBD1	TRBJ2-7	TGCGCCAGCAGCTTGGCTGGGACAGGGGCGTACGAGCAGTACTTC	CASSLAGTGAYEQYF
-	TRBV5-6	-	TRBJ1-1	TGTGCCAGCAGCTTGCTCCGGGGACTGGGTACAGCTTTCTTT	CASSLLRGLGTAFF
-	TRBV7-2	TRBD2	TRBJ2-5	TGTGCCAGCAGCTTAGGGCCCCGGACTAGCGAGGATGAGACCCAGTACTTC	CASSLGPRTSEDETQYF
-	TRBV7-2	TRBD2	TRBJ2-1	TGTGCCAGCAGCTCCAGTAGCGGGTCACACAATGAGCAGTTCTTC	CASSSSSGSHNEQFF
-	TRBV6-1	-	TRBJ1-1	TGTGCCAGCAGTGACGGGGGGAACACTGAAGCTTTCTTT	CASSDGGNTEAFF
-	TRBV30	TRBD2	TRBJ2-1	TGTGCCTGGAGTGTACGACTAGCGGGAGAAGGCGGCGAGCAGTTCTTC	CAWSVRLAGEGGEQFF
-	TRBV6-1	-	TRBJ1-1	TGTGCCAGCAGTGGCCCCCGACAGTGGATCATGAACACTGAAGCTTTCTTT	CASSGPRQWIMNTEAFF
-	TRBV6-5	TRBD1	TRBJ2-7	TGTGCCAGCAGTACAGGGGGCAAGTACGAGCAGTACTTC	CASSTGGKYEQYF
once	TRBV30	-	TRBJ1-2	TGTGCCTGGAGTGTACTAGGGAGGGACTATGGCTACACCTTC	CAWSVLGRDYGYTF